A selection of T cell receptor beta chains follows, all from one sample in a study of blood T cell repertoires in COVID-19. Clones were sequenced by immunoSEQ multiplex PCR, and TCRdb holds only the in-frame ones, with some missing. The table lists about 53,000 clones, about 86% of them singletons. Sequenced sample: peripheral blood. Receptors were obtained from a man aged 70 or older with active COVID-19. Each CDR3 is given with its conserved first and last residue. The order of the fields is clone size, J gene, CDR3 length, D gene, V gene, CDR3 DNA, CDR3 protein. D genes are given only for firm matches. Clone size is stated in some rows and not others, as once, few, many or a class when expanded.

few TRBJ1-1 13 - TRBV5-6 TGTGCCAGCAGCACAGGCTTGGGCACTGAAGCTTTCTTT CASSTGLGTEAFF
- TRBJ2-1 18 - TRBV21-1 TGTGCCAGCAGCAAGAGAAGGAGCGGGGGGGCCTCCTACAATGAGCAGTTCTTC CASSKRRSGGASYNEQFF
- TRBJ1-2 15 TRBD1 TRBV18 TGTGCCAGCTCACCGGGACAGGGTAATAACTATGGCTACACCTTC CASSPGQGNNYGYTF
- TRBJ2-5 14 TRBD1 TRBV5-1 TGCGCCAGCGGTCCTAGGGGGCAGGAAGAGACCCAGTACTTC CASGPRGQEETQYF
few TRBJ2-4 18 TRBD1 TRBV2 TGTGCCAGCAGCGACCTAGAACAGGGGGCCAGGTGGGAAAACATTCAGTACTTC CASSDLEQGARWENIQYF
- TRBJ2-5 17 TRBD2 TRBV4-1 TGCGCCAGCAGCCAAGATCCAGCGGGGGGGCTGCAGGAGACCCAGTACTTC CASSQDPAGGLQETQYF
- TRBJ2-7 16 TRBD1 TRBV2 TGTGCCAGCAGTGAAGCGCAGGGACAGGGTCTATACGAGCAGTACTTC CASSEAQGQGLYEQYF
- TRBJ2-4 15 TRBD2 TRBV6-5 TGTGCCAGCCGTCCGGCGGGGGAGGCCAAAAACATTCAGTACTTC CASRPAGEAKNIQYF
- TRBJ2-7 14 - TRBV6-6 TGTGCCAGCAGTTATTGGTCAGGGCTCTACGAGCAGTACTTC CASSYWSGLYEQYF
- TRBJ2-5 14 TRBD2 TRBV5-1 TGCGCCAGCACCCTCGGGACTAGTGGTGAGACCCAGTACTTC CASTLGTSGETQYF
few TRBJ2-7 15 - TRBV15 TGTGCCACCAGCAGAGACTCGACAGGATCCTACGAGCAGTACTTC CATSRDSTGSYEQYF
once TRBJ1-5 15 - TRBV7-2 TGTGCCAGCAGCTTAGGGCAGGGTAGGAATCAGCCCCAGCATTTT CASSLGQGRNQPQHF
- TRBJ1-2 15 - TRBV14 TGTGCCAGCAGCCAGCGGGGGAGTCCGGACTATGGCTACACCTTC CASSQRGSPDYGYTF
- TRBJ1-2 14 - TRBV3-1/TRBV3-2 TGTGCCAGCAGCCAGGAGGACGTCCACGTTGGCTACACCTTC CASSQEDVHVGYTF
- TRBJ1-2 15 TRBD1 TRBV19 TGTGCCAGTAGTCAATTCGGACAGGCCCTCTATGGCTACACCTTC CASSQFGQALYGYTF
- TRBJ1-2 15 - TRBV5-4 TGTGCCAGCAGCTTGGCCCTCGCGGTCACAAGTGGCTACACCTTC CASSLALAVTSGYTF
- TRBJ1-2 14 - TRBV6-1 TGTGCCAGCAGTGAACGGGGGGGTAGCTATGGCTACACCTTC CASSERGGSYGYTF
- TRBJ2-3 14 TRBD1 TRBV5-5 TGTGCCAGCAGGGTGGACAGGGCCACAGATACGCAGTATTTT CASRVDRATDTQYF
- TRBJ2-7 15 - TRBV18 TGTGCCAGCTCTCGGGGAGGACAGGCCTCCTACGAGCAGTACTTC CASSRGGQASYEQYF
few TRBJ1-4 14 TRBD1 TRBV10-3 TGTGCCATCAGACCGACAGGGCTAGGAGAAAAACTGTTTTTT CAIRPTGLGEKLFF
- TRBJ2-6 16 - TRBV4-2 TGTGCCAGCAGCCCCCTGACAGCGTCTGGGGCCAACGTCCTGACTTTC CASSPLTASGANVLTF
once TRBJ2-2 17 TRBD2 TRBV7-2 TGTGCCAGCAGCTTAGGTAGCGGGGGGGCCGAGGCCGGGGAGCTGTTTTTT CASSLGSGGAEAGELFF
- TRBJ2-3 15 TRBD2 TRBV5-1 TGCGCCAGCACCGATACGAGCGGGGCCGCGGATACGCAGTATTTT CASTDTSGAADTQYF
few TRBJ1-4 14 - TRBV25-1 TGTGCCAGCAGTGAGGGGGGAAACCATGAAAAACTGTTTTTT CASSEGGNHEKLFF
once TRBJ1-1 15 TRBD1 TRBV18 TGTGCCAGCTCACCCCGACAGGGAAGTTACACTGAAGCTTTCTTT CASSPRQGSYTEAFF
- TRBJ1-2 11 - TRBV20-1 TGCAGTGCCCGACGGAGCTATGGCTACACCTTC CSARRSYGYTF
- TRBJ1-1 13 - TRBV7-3 TGTGCCAGCAGCTATGGTCGGGGGGCTGAAGCTTTCTTT CASSYGRGAEAFF
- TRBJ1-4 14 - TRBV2 TGTGCCAGCAGATGGGCAATAACGGGGGAAAAACTGTTTTTT CASRWAITGEKLFF
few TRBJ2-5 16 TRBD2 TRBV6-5 TGTGCCAGCAGTTATGGGCGGACTAGCGGGGGAGAGACCCAGTACTTC CASSYGRTSGGETQYF
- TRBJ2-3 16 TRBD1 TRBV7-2 TGTGCCAGCAGCCGGGGGACAGGTCAAATTGCAGATACGCAGTATTTT CASSRGTGQIADTQYF
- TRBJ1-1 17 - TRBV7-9 TGTGCCAGCAGCTTAGGGGAGATCGGCGACTCGAACACTGAAGCTTTCTTT CASSLGEIGDSNTEAFF
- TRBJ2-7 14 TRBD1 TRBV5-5 TGTGCCAGCACCAAACGGGACAGCTACTACGAGCAGTACTTC CASTKRDSYYEQYF
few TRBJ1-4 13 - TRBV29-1 TGCAGCGTTGACGGGGGGTTGAATGAAAAACTGTTTTTT CSVDGGLNEKLFF
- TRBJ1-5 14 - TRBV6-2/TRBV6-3 TGTGCCAGCAGTAAGAGGGTGGGCAATCAGCCCCAGCATTTT CASSKRVGNQPQHF
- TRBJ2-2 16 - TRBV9 TGTGCCAGCAGCGCCGAACCCCGACAACCCCCTGGGGAGCTGTTTTTT CASSAEPRQPPGELFF
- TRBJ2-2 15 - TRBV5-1 TGCGCCAGCAGCTTGGGAGGGTCGAACACCGGGGAGCTGTTTTTT CASSLGGSNTGELFF
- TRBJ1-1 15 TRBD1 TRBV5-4 TGTGCCAGCAGCGGGGGGACAGGGATCGGCACTGAAGCTTTCTTT CASSGGTGIGTEAFF
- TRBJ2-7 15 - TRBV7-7 TGTGCCAGCAGCTTCGGCCATGACAGCGCCTACGAGCAGTACTTC CASSFGHDSAYEQYF
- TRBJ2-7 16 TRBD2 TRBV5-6 TGTGCCAGCAGCCCTCGAGTAGCGGGGGTCGCCTACGAGCAGTACTTC CASSPRVAGVAYEQYF
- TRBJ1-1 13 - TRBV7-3 TGTGCCAGCAGCTTAACAGGGGACACTGAAGCTTTCTTT CASSLTGDTEAFF
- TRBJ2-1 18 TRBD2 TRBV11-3 TGTGCCAGTGTACGGTATGCGGGGGGGCTCGTCTCCTACAATGAGCAGTTCTTC CASVRYAGGLVSYNEQFF
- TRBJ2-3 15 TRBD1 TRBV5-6 TGTGCCAGCAGCCTGTACGGGACAGTTACAGATACGCAGTATTTT CASSLYGTVTDTQYF
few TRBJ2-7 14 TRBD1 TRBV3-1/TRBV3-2 TGTGCCAGCAGCCAGGTGCAGGGGGTCTACGAGCAGTACTTC CASSQVQGVYEQYF
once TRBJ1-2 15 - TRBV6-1 TGTGCCAGCAGTGAACGGGGTGTAGGGAACTATGGCTACACCTTC CASSERGVGNYGYTF
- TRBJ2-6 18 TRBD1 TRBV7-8 TGTGCCAGCAGCTTAGTGGGAAGCAGGGGGCATGGGGCCAACGTCCTGACTTTC CASSLVGSRGHGANVLTF
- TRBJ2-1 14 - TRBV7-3 TGTGCCAGCAGCTCGCGGGACGGGAACAATGAGCAGTTCTTC CASSSRDGNNEQFF
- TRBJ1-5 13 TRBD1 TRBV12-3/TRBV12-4 TGTGCCAGCAGTTTGACAGGGAGTAATCCCCAGCATTTT CASSLTGSNPQHF
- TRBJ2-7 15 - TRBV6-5 TGTGCCAGCAGTTCGACAGCTTTGAGCTCCTACGAGCAGTACTTC CASSSTALSSYEQYF
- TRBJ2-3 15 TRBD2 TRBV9 TGTGCCAGCAGCGTAGTAGCGGGGGCGACAGATACGCAGTATTTT CASSVVAGATDTQYF
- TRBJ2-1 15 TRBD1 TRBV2 TGTGCCAGCAGTGAGGGACAGGGGATATACAATGAGCAGTTCTTC CASSEGQGIYNEQFF
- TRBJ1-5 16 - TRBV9 TGTGCCAGCAGCACCGGCGCCGGGGGTAGCAATCAGCCCCAGCATTTT CASSTGAGGSNQPQHF
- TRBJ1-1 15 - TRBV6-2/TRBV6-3 TGTGCCAGCAGCCTTTACAGGGTTGTGAACACTGAAGCTTTCTTT CASSLYRVVNTEAFF
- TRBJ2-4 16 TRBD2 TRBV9 TGTGCCAGCAGCGTAGGTCTAGCGGGGGCCAAAAACATTCAGTACTTC CASSVGLAGAKNIQYF
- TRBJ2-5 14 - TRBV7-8 TGTGCCAGCAGCCGAGGAGGGTTTTGGGAGACCCAGTACTTC CASSRGGFWETQYF